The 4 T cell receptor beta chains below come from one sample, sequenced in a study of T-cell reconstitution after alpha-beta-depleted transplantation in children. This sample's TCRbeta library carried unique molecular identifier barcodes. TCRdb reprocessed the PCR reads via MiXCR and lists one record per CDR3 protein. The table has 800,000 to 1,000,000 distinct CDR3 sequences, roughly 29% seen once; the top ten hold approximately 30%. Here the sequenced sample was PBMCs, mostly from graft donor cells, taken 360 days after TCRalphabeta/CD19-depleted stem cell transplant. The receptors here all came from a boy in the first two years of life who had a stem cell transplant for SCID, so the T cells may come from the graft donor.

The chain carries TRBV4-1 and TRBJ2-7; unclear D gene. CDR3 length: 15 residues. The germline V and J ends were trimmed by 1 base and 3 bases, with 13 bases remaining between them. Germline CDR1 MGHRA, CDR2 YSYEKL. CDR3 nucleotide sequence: TGCGCCAGCAGCCAAGTCCTCGACATACTCTACGAGCAGTACTTC. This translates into CASSQVLDILYEQYF.

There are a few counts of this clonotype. The CDR3 is CASSTSGGAKGSYEQYF. The CDR3 DNA reads as TGCGCCAGCAGCACTAGCGGGGGGGCGAAGGGCTCCTACGAGCAGTACTTC. The rearrangement uses TRBV5-1 and TRBJ2-7, with TRBD2 matching over 13 bases. The germline CDR1 and CDR2 sequences are SGHRS and YFSETQ. The V segment lost 4 bases and the J segment 0 bases; nucleotides outside the gene matches: 7. The CDR3 sequence is 17 residues long.

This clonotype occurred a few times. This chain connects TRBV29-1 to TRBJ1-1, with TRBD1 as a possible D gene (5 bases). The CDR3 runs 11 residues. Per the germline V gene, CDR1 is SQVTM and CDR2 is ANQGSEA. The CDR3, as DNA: TGCTGTGGGGGGATGAACACTGAAGCTTTCTTT. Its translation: CCGGMNTEAFF.

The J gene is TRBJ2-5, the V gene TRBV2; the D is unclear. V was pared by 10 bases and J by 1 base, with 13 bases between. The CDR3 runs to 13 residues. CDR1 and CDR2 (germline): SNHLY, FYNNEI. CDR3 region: CAIESPPQETQYF. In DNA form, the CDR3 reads TGTGCCATCGAGTCGCCGCCCCAAGAGACCCAGTACTTC.